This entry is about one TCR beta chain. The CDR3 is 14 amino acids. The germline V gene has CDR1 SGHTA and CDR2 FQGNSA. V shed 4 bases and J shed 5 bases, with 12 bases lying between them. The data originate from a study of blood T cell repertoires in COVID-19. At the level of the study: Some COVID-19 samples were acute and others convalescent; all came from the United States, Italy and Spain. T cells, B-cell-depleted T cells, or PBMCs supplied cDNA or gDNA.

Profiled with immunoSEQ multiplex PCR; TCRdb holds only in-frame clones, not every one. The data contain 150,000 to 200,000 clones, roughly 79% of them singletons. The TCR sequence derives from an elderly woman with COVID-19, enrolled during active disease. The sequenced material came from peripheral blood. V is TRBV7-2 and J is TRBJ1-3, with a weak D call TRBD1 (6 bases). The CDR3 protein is CASSSDRFRNTIYF. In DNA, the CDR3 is TGTGCCAGCAGCTCGGACAGATTTAGAAACACCATATATTTT.